This passage covers 5 T cell receptor beta chains from one sample sequenced in a study of identical twins. TCRdb fed the 5' RACE reads into MiXCR, producing one record per CDR3 protein. The sample consists of under 400,000 distinct CDR3 sequences, 9% of them appearing once. Sample: naive T cells sorted from blood. These receptor sequences come from a woman in her fifties or sixties in good health.

The chain couples TRBV12-3 or TRBV12-4 to TRBJ1-2; 9 nucleotides agree with TRBD1. V shed 8 bases, J shed 7 bases, and the junction held 5 bases outside the gene matches. CDR3 size: 12 residues. CDR3 region: CASWDRVGGYTF. The CDR3 DNA follows: TGTGCCAGCTGGGACAGGGTCGGTGGCTACACCTTC.

This rearrangement joins TRBV7-6 to TRBJ2-7, with unresolved D. V dropped 1 base and J dropped 6 bases, with 10 bases sitting between them. The CDR3 extends over 13 amino acids. Germline V lookup: CDR1 SGHVS, CDR2 FNYEAQ. This chain's CDR3 is CASSLDTVSEQYF. The CDR3 DNA sequence: TGTGCCAGCAGCTTAGACACAGTATCCGAGCAGTACTTC.

About this clonotype itself: A single base separates this from a much larger clone, so it may be a read error. CDR3 nucleotide sequence: TGTGCCACCATCCTAGGGTCGTGCACAGATACGCAGTATTTT. It is translated as CATILGSCTDTQYF. The rearrangement uses TRBV15 and TRBJ2-3; no clear D gene. The germline CDR1 and CDR2 sequences are LNHNV and YYDKDF (reference sequence). CDR3 length: 14 residues. V lost 7 bases and J 1 base, leaving 12 bases between the germline ends. Combining the CDR3 with reference TRBV15 and TRBJ2-3 gives the whole variable domain DAMVIQNPRYQVTQFGKPVTLSCSQTLNHNVMYWYQQKSSQAPKLLFHYYDKDFNNEADTPDNFQSRRPNTSFCFLDIRSPGLGDTAMYLCATILGSCTDTQYFGPGTRLTVL.

J is TRBJ2-1 and V is TRBV20-1; TRBD1 or TRBD2 may be the D gene (5 bases each). Germline assignment: CDR1 DFQATT and CDR2 SNEGSKA (reference sequence). Trimming stripped 6 bases from V and 7 bases from J, with 25 bases between. The CDR3 runs 16 residues. The CDR3 nucleotides read TGCAGTGCCCAGGGCTACGGGCTAGCCGCGGTGAATGAGCAGTTCTTC. Amino acids: CSAQGYGLAAVNEQFF.

The genes are TRBV18 and TRBJ2-3; D is unresolved. This CDR3 has 17 residues. The germline gives CDR1 KGHSH, CDR2 LQKENI. V lost 0 bases to trimming and J lost 5 bases, with 18 bases between them. CDR3 in amino acids: CASSPPKVVHTEDTQYF. In DNA form, the CDR3 reads TGTGCCAGCTCACCACCTAAGGTGGTACACACAGAAGATACGCAGTATTTT.